A single sample gave rise to the 5 T cell receptor beta chains below, sequenced in a study of T cell responses to AZD1222 COVID-19 vaccine. Libraries were prepared by immunoSEQ multiplex PCR; TCRdb keeps only in-frame clonotypes and omits some of them. Of 130,000 to 150,000 clones listed, 92% are singletons. Sequencing used peripheral blood, obtained on day 0 of AZD1222 vaccination. The receptors here all came from an adult in good health.

This chain connects TRBV28 to TRBJ1-4, with D tentatively TRBD1 (6 bases). Germline CDR1 reads MDHEN; CDR2 reads SYDVKM. Trimming left V 6 bases short and J 3 bases short, with 23 bases between. The CDR3 extends over 18 amino acids. The CDR3 nucleotides are TGTGCCAGCAGACCTCAGACAGGATGGGATCCGGCTAATGAAAAACTGTTTTTT. Its translation is CASRPQTGWDPANEKLFF.

The gene calls are TRBV5-1 and TRBJ1-1; D might be TRBD1 (5 bases). V shed 7 bases and J shed 0 bases, with 10 bases lying between them. The CDR3 contains 13 residues. Germline values: CDR1 SGHRS, CDR2 YFSETQ. The CDR3 DNA sequence: TGCGCCAGCCAGAGGGGTCTGAACACTGAAGCTTTCTTT. Amino acid sequence: CASQRGLNTEAFF.

This clone was seen once. This chain connects TRBV28 to TRBJ2-7, with 8 bases matching TRBD1. Germline CDR1 MDHEN, CDR2 SYDVKM. J gave up 7 bases and V 2 bases, and 10 bases lay outside the gene matches. The CDR3 spans 15 residues. CDR3 region: CASSLPRQGLEEQYF. The CDR3 nucleotides are TGTGCCAGCAGTTTACCGCGACAGGGGCTGGAGGAGCAGTACTTC.

This sequence joins TRBV7-9 and TRBJ2-2, with 7 nucleotides matching TRBD2. CDR1 and CDR2 from the germline V gene are SEHNR and FQNEAQ (reference sequence). The CDR3 contains 17 residues. V was pared by 2 bases and J by 4 bases, with 10 bases of the junction left unmatched. As DNA, the CDR3 is TGTGCCAGCAGCTTATCAGTTGCGGGAGAAGGCACCGGGGAGCTGTTTTTT. This encodes CASSLSVAGEGTGELFF.

The rearrangement links TRBV15 to TRBJ1-1; no reliable D call. This CDR3 contains 14 residues. Trimming stripped 5 bases from V and 1 base from J, with 11 bases between. Germline V gene data show CDR1 as LNHNV and CDR2 as YYDKDF (reference sequence). CDR3 residues: CATSQDLQNTEAFF. The CDR3 bases are TGTGCCACCAGCCAGGACTTACAGAACACTGAAGCTTTCTTT.